These T cell receptor beta chains were read from a single sample in a study of shared clonotypes between healthy human individuals. Some clones are missing from TCRdb's copy, which holds only in-frame ones; the method was immunoSEQ multiplex PCR. Of around 2.5 million clones listed, roughly 93% were seen once; the top ten hold about 0.34%. Sequenced material: naive CD4+ T cells from PBMCs. The receptors were gathered from a man aged 18 to 30 in good health. Some clones in this sample may be carry-over from other donors' samples. CDR3s include the opening cysteine and the closing phenylalanine or tryptophan. The D gene is left open where the match is weak. Clone size appears in some rows only: once, few, many, or a class for an expanded clone.

clone_size: -; v_call: TRBV28; d_call: TRBD2; j_call: TRBJ2-7; cdr3_aa: CASSSPSAGVNYEQYF; cdr3_nt: TGTGCCAGCAGTTCCCCATCAGCGGGGGTAAACTACGAGCAGTACTTC
clone_size: -; v_call: TRBV6-1; d_call: -; j_call: TRBJ2-3; cdr3_aa: CASSEAGGSDTQYF; cdr3_nt: TGTGCCAGCAGTGAAGCGGGGGGATCAGATACGCAGTATTTT
clone_size: -; v_call: TRBV30; d_call: TRBD1; j_call: TRBJ2-1; cdr3_aa: CAWSPGQGRFF; cdr3_nt: TGTGCCTGGAGTCCTGGACAGGGGAGGTTCTTC
clone_size: -; v_call: TRBV7-2; d_call: -; j_call: TRBJ2-3; cdr3_aa: CASSHYSYSTDTQYF; cdr3_nt: TGTGCCAGCAGCCATTACTCCTATAGCACAGATACGCAGTATTTT
clone_size: -; v_call: TRBV4-1; d_call: -; j_call: TRBJ1-3; cdr3_aa: CTSSQAGGRAGNTIYF; cdr3_nt: TGCACCAGCAGCCAGGCCGGAGGGCGAGCTGGAAACACCATATATTTT
clone_size: -; v_call: TRBV30; d_call: -; j_call: TRBJ1-2; cdr3_aa: CAWCSRARNYGYTF; cdr3_nt: TGTGCCTGGTGTTCAAGGGCGCGCAACTATGGCTACACCTTC
clone_size: -; v_call: TRBV28; d_call: -; j_call: TRBJ2-7; cdr3_aa: CASSGVSGSYEQYF; cdr3_nt: TGTGCCAGCAGTGGGGTCTCCGGCTCCTACGAGCAGTACTTC
clone_size: -; v_call: TRBV15; d_call: TRBD1; j_call: TRBJ1-4; cdr3_aa: CATAKGQGYEKLFF; cdr3_nt: TGTGCCACAGCCAAGGGACAGGGATATGAAAAACTGTTTTTT
clone_size: -; v_call: TRBV6-5; d_call: -; j_call: TRBJ1-5; cdr3_aa: CASSYLAPNQPQHF; cdr3_nt: TGTGCCAGCAGTTACCTTGCTCCCAATCAGCCCCAGCATTTT
clone_size: -; v_call: TRBV6-1; d_call: -; j_call: TRBJ1-2; cdr3_aa: CASSERGSNYGYTF; cdr3_nt: TGTGCCAGCAGTGAGAGGGGATCGAACTATGGCTACACCTTC
clone_size: -; v_call: TRBV30; d_call: -; j_call: TRBJ1-1; cdr3_aa: CAWSVGVGRSEAFF; cdr3_nt: TGTGCCTGGAGTGTAGGGGTAGGTCGCAGTGAAGCTTTCTTT
clone_size: -; v_call: TRBV18; d_call: -; j_call: TRBJ2-2; cdr3_aa: CASSPLVKGIGELFF; cdr3_nt: TGTGCCAGCTCACCACTCGTGAAAGGGATCGGGGAGCTGTTTTTT
clone_size: -; v_call: TRBV7-8; d_call: -; j_call: TRBJ1-2; cdr3_aa: CASSLGGERAGYTF; cdr3_nt: TGTGCCAGCAGCTTAGGCGGTGAAAGGGCTGGCTACACCTTC
clone_size: -; v_call: TRBV15; d_call: TRBD2; j_call: TRBJ2-3; cdr3_aa: CATTNSGRSTDTQYF; cdr3_nt: TGTGCCACCACCAATAGCGGGAGGAGCACAGATACGCAGTATTTT
clone_size: -; v_call: TRBV19; d_call: TRBD2; j_call: TRBJ2-7; cdr3_aa: CASSMGLAGVGEQYF; cdr3_nt: TGTGCCAGTAGTATGGGGCTAGCGGGAGTAGGGGAGCAGTACTTC
clone_size: -; v_call: TRBV28; d_call: TRBD1; j_call: TRBJ1-5; cdr3_aa: CASDRINDSNQPQHF; cdr3_nt: TGTGCCTCGGACAGGATAAATGATAGCAATCAGCCCCAGCATTTT
clone_size: -; v_call: TRBV28; d_call: TRBD2; j_call: TRBJ2-1; cdr3_aa: CASRGVAGALYNEQFF; cdr3_nt: TGTGCCAGCAGGGGGGTAGCGGGAGCTTTATACAATGAGCAGTTCTTC
clone_size: -; v_call: TRBV7-9; d_call: TRBD2; j_call: TRBJ2-4; cdr3_aa: CASRATGGKNIQYF; cdr3_nt: TGTGCCAGCAGAGCAACGGGAGGCAAAAACATTCAGTACTTC
clone_size: -; v_call: TRBV11-1; d_call: TRBD2; j_call: TRBJ2-1; cdr3_aa: CASSQGTSGRFSYNEQFF; cdr3_nt: TGTGCCAGCAGCCAAGGGACTAGCGGGAGGTTCTCCTACAATGAGCAGTTCTTC
clone_size: -; v_call: TRBV9; d_call: TRBD2; j_call: TRBJ2-1; cdr3_aa: CASSAELAGGGDEQFF; cdr3_nt: TGTGCCAGCAGCGCAGAACTAGCGGGAGGGGGCGATGAGCAGTTCTTC
clone_size: -; v_call: TRBV28; d_call: TRBD2; j_call: TRBJ2-7; cdr3_aa: CASRTGTSNYEQYF; cdr3_nt: TGTGCCAGCAGGACCGGGACTAGCAACTACGAGCAGTACTTC
clone_size: -; v_call: TRBV18; d_call: TRBD2; j_call: TRBJ2-2; cdr3_aa: CASSPRLAGSVGELFF; cdr3_nt: TGTGCCAGCTCACCCAGACTAGCGGGATCGGTCGGGGAGCTGTTTTTT
clone_size: -; v_call: TRBV25-1; d_call: -; j_call: TRBJ2-1; cdr3_aa: CASSIRGLGAYNEQFF; cdr3_nt: TGTGCCAGCAGTATCCGGGGTCTGGGGGCCTACAATGAGCAGTTCTTC
clone_size: -; v_call: TRBV10-3; d_call: -; j_call: TRBJ1-3; cdr3_aa: CANGYSGNTIYF; cdr3_nt: TGTGCCAACGGATACTCTGGAAACACCATATATTTT
clone_size: few; v_call: TRBV18; d_call: -; j_call: TRBJ1-2; cdr3_aa: CASSPWGADGYTF; cdr3_nt: TGTGCCAGCTCACCATGGGGGGCTGATGGCTACACCTTC
clone_size: -; v_call: TRBV19; d_call: -; j_call: TRBJ1-5; cdr3_aa: CASSISGVSGRQPQHF; cdr3_nt: TGTGCCAGTAGTATATCTGGGGTGTCAGGGAGGCAGCCCCAGCATTTT
clone_size: few; v_call: TRBV29-1; d_call: -; j_call: TRBJ1-1; cdr3_aa: CSVDNRALNTEAFF; cdr3_nt: TGCAGCGTTGATAACCGGGCCCTGAACACTGAAGCTTTCTTT
clone_size: -; v_call: TRBV7-9; d_call: TRBD1; j_call: TRBJ1-2; cdr3_aa: CASSLQTGGLSYTF; cdr3_nt: TGTGCCAGCAGCTTACAGACAGGGGGGTTGAGCTACACCTTC
clone_size: few; v_call: TRBV11-3; d_call: -; j_call: TRBJ2-4; cdr3_aa: CASSQSGTRQYF; cdr3_nt: TGTGCCAGCAGCCAATCCGGGACTCGTCAGTACTTC
clone_size: -; v_call: TRBV7-2; d_call: -; j_call: TRBJ2-3; cdr3_aa: CASSLWTQSTDTQYF; cdr3_nt: TGTGCCAGCAGCTTATGGACTCAAAGCACAGATACGCAGTATTTT
clone_size: -; v_call: TRBV6-5; d_call: -; j_call: TRBJ1-1; cdr3_aa: CASISTGRMNTEAFF; cdr3_nt: TGTGCCAGCATTTCGACAGGACGAATGAACACTGAAGCTTTCTTT
clone_size: -; v_call: TRBV7-9; d_call: -; j_call: TRBJ1-5; cdr3_aa: CASSESNQPQHF; cdr3_nt: TGTGCCAGCAGCGAGAGCAATCAGCCCCAGCATTTT
clone_size: once; v_call: TRBV5-1; d_call: -; j_call: TRBJ1-2; cdr3_aa: CASSYPAGRGYTF; cdr3_nt: TGCGCCAGCAGTTACCCCGCGGGGAGGGGCTACACCTTC
clone_size: -; v_call: TRBV11-2; d_call: -; j_call: TRBJ2-1; cdr3_aa: CASSLSTRPIGFF; cdr3_nt: TGTGCCAGCAGCTTGAGTACGAGACCCATCGGGTTCTTC
clone_size: -; v_call: TRBV20-1; d_call: -; j_call: TRBJ1-2; cdr3_aa: CSAPEVSSYTF; cdr3_nt: TGCAGTGCCCCGGAGGTTTCTAGCTACACCTTC
clone_size: -; v_call: TRBV9; d_call: -; j_call: TRBJ1-1; cdr3_aa: CASSVESGHANTEAFF; cdr3_nt: TGTGCCAGCAGCGTAGAGAGTGGGCACGCGAACACTGAAGCTTTCTTT
clone_size: -; v_call: TRBV11-2; d_call: -; j_call: TRBJ1-1; cdr3_aa: CASSPDLLNTEAFF; cdr3_nt: TGTGCCAGCAGCCCGGATTTGCTAAACACTGAAGCTTTCTTT
clone_size: once; v_call: TRBV5-1; d_call: -; j_call: TRBJ2-1; cdr3_aa: CASSLMPPSEQFF; cdr3_nt: TGCGCCAGCAGCTTGATGCCCCCCAGTGAGCAGTTCTTC
clone_size: -; v_call: TRBV7-2; d_call: TRBD2; j_call: TRBJ2-3; cdr3_aa: CASSPGGGRHGTDTQYF; cdr3_nt: TGTGCCAGCAGCCCCGGTGGCGGGAGGCACGGCACAGATACGCAGTATTTT
clone_size: -; v_call: TRBV11-2; d_call: -; j_call: TRBJ2-2; cdr3_aa: CASSNFGQTNTGELFF; cdr3_nt: TGTGCCAGCAGCAACTTCGGACAGACGAACACCGGGGAGCTGTTTTTT
clone_size: -; v_call: TRBV5-4; d_call: -; j_call: TRBJ1-1; cdr3_aa: CASSFGGRNTEAFF; cdr3_nt: TGTGCCAGCAGCTTTGGGGGGAGGAACACTGAAGCTTTCTTT
clone_size: -; v_call: TRBV6-4; d_call: -; j_call: TRBJ1-5; cdr3_aa: CASSDEANQPQHF; cdr3_nt: TGTGCCAGCAGTGACGAGGCGAATCAGCCCCAGCATTTT
clone_size: -; v_call: TRBV20-1; d_call: -; j_call: TRBJ2-1; cdr3_aa: CSATPGDEQFF; cdr3_nt: TGCAGTGCAACCCCGGGGGATGAGCAGTTCTTC
clone_size: -; v_call: TRBV28; d_call: -; j_call: TRBJ1-2; cdr3_aa: CASSLGGGGYGYTF; cdr3_nt: TGTGCCAGCAGTTTAGGGGGAGGGGGATATGGCTACACCTTC
clone_size: -; v_call: TRBV28; d_call: TRBD1; j_call: TRBJ1-2; cdr3_aa: CASSSNIHRVGGDGYTF; cdr3_nt: TGTGCCAGCAGTTCGAACATCCACAGGGTAGGGGGCGATGGCTACACCTTC
clone_size: once; v_call: TRBV7-8; d_call: -; j_call: TRBJ1-2; cdr3_aa: CASSFTGTAYGYTF; cdr3_nt: TGTGCCAGCAGCTTTACTGGGACGGCTTATGGCTACACCTTC
clone_size: -; v_call: TRBV23-1; d_call: TRBD1; j_call: TRBJ1-4; cdr3_aa: CAGARGHEKLFF; cdr3_nt: TGCGCCGGAGCTAGGGGGCACGAAAAACTGTTTTTT
clone_size: -; v_call: TRBV5-1; d_call: TRBD1; j_call: TRBJ1-2; cdr3_aa: CASSLGLDRGQGYTF; cdr3_nt: TGCGCCAGCAGCCTGGGCCTCGACAGGGGACAAGGCTACACCTTC
clone_size: -; v_call: TRBV21-1; d_call: -; j_call: TRBJ2-1; cdr3_aa: CARPPGRPGGSYNEQFF; cdr3_nt: TGTGCCAGGCCACCCGGTCGTCCGGGAGGCTCCTACAATGAGCAGTTCTTC
clone_size: -; v_call: TRBV5-4; d_call: -; j_call: TRBJ2-7; cdr3_aa: CASSLGGATGEQYF; cdr3_nt: TGTGCCAGCAGCTTGGGTGGGGCGACAGGCGAGCAGTACTTC
clone_size: -; v_call: TRBV4-1; d_call: -; j_call: TRBJ2-5; cdr3_aa: CASSRATDGRYQGWTQYF; cdr3_nt: TGCGCCAGCAGCCGCGCGACCGACGGACGGTACCAGGGATGGACCCAGTACTTC
clone_size: -; v_call: TRBV27; d_call: -; j_call: TRBJ1-6; cdr3_aa: CASGVRDGYSPLHF; cdr3_nt: TGTGCCAGCGGGGTTCGAGATGGGTATTCACCCCTCCACTTT